Shown below are 24 T cell receptor beta chains from a single sample sequenced in a study of T cell repertoires in cytomegalovirus infection. No antigen has been identified for these receptors. From the reads, TCRdb called clonotypes with MiXCR, one entry per CDR3 protein. The repertoire includes some 150,000 distinct CDR3 sequences, approximately 30% of them detected once, and 45% to 55% sits in the top ten. The starting material was CD8+ T cells from cultured PBMCs, obtained from culture after CMV antigen stimulation. The receptors shown here come from a human donor in good health (CMV status not recorded). Some clones in this sample may be carry-over from other donors' samples.

CDR3 bases: TGTGCCAGTGGCATTTCGAACACTGAAGCTTTCTTT. Amino acid sequence: CASGISNTEAFF. This chain uses TRBV2 with TRBJ1-1, with D hard to call. V was clipped by 9 bases and J by 1 base, with 9 bases between them. CDR3 length: 12 residues. Germline V lookup: CDR1 SNHLY, CDR2 FYNNEI. The entire variable domain, with the rest obtained from reference TRBV2 and TRBJ1-1, is as follows: EPEVTQTPSHQVTQMGQEVILRCVPISNHLYFYWYRQILGQKVEFLVSFYNNEISEKSEIFDDQFSVERPDGSNFTLKIRSTKLEDSAMYFCASGISNTEAFFGQGTRLTVV.

This clonotype has just a few counts. This sequence joins TRBV11-2 and TRBJ2-3; D not resolved. This CDR3 comprises 15 residues. The V and J ends lost 5 bases and 1 base respectively, with 13 bases between them. Germline values: CDR1 SGHAT, CDR2 FQNNGV. The CDR3 DNA is TGTGCCAGCAGCGTTTACAGCGTACGCACAGATACGCAGTATTTT. It specifies CASSVYSVRTDTQYF. Combining the CDR3 with reference TRBV11-2 and TRBJ2-3 gives the whole variable domain EAGVAQSPRYKIIEKRQSVAFWCNPISGHATLYWYQQILGQGPKLLIQFQNNGVVDDSQLPKDRFSAERLKGVDSTLKIQPAKLEDSAVYLCASSVYSVRTDTQYFGPGTRLTVL.

This clonotype was detected only a few times. V usage is TRBV19 and J usage is TRBJ2-1; D is unclear. Germline CDR1 and CDR2: LNHDA and SQIVND (reference sequence). V was cut by 3 bases and J by 7 bases, with 10 bases left in between. CDR3 size: 13 residues. CDR3 loop: CASSIESGNEQFF. The CDR3 nucleotides read TGTGCCAGTAGTATTGAAAGTGGGAATGAGCAGTTCTTC.

The chain has TRBV2 and TRBJ2-7, with 10 bases lining up with TRBD2. V was clipped by 5 bases and J by 1 base; unmatched bases: 8. Looked up from germline, CDR1 is SNHLY and CDR2 is FYNNEI. This CDR3 comprises 16 residues. The CDR3 coding sequence is TGTGCCAGCAGTACGAGACTAGCGGGTTCTTCCTACGAGCAGTACTTC. Translating it yields CASSTRLAGSSYEQYF.

The V gene is TRBV19, the J gene TRBJ2-1; 9 nucleotides match TRBD2. Losses at the gene ends were 5 bases for V and 4 bases for J; bases not matched to a gene: 6. This CDR3 contains 15 residues. The germline gives CDR1 LNHDA, CDR2 SQIVND (reference sequence). This CDR3 reads CASSLERGEYNEQFF. In DNA form, the CDR3 reads TGTGCCAGTAGTTTGGAGCGGGGGGAATACAATGAGCAGTTCTTC.

The V gene is TRBV5-1, the J gene TRBJ1-2, with TRBD1 matching 7 bases. The CDR3 has 17 residues. J lost 4 bases, V lost 0 bases, and 12 bases had no gene match. Germline values: CDR1 SGHRS, CDR2 YFSETQ. The DNA for the CDR3 is TGCGCCAGCAGCTTGGGGGACAGCTCCTATCACCCCTATGGCTACACCTTC. It yields the protein CASSLGDSSYHPYGYTF.

This clonotype was seen a few times. CDR3 sequence: CASRMNTEAFF. The CDR3 nucleotides read TGTGCCAGCCGAATGAACACTGAAGCTTTCTTT. The chain combines TRBV28 with TRBJ1-1; D remains ambiguous. This CDR3 comprises 11 residues. Germline V gene lookup returns CDR1 MDHEN and CDR2 SYDVKM. Between the trimmed V and J ends, which lost 8 bases and 0 bases, there was a span of 4 bases.

This clonotype was found many times. This sequence joins TRBV7-3 and TRBJ1-5, with D hard to call. Per the germline V gene, CDR1 is SGHTA and CDR2 is FQGTGA. Between the trimmed V and J ends, which lost 2 bases and 3 bases, there was a span of 5 bases. The CDR3 is 13 amino acids. CDR3: CASSLQSNQPQHF. The CDR3 nucleotides read TGTGCCAGCAGCTTACAGTCCAATCAGCCCCAGCATTTT.

This clonotype was detected a few times. V gene TRBV27 combines with J gene TRBJ1-2; D is ambiguous. V was pared by 6 bases and J by 8 bases, with 10 bases between. This CDR3 contains 11 residues. Germline V gene lookup returns CDR1 MNHEY and CDR2 SMNVEV (reference sequence). Here the CDR3 reads CASRRGFGYTF. CDR3 DNA sequence: TGTGCCAGCAGACGAGGGTTCGGCTACACCTTC.

This clonotype was observed a few times. The rearrangement links TRBV6-6 to TRBJ2-1; TRBD1 is a possible D gene (5 bases). CDR1 and CDR2 from the germline V gene are MNHNY and SVGAGI (reference sequence). Between the trimmed V and J ends, which lost 2 bases and 3 bases, there was a span of 11 bases. CDR3 length: 15 residues. CDR3 DNA sequence: TGTGCCAGCAGTTACAGCGTTAGGGGCTACAATGAGCAGTTCTTC. The encoded protein is CASSYSVRGYNEQFF.

The genes are TRBV20-1 and TRBJ1-2; 7 bases line up with TRBD1. V lost 7 bases and J lost 3; bases outside the gene matches: 8. CDR1 DFQATT and CDR2 SNEGSKA come from the germline V gene (reference sequence). The CDR3 totals 13 residues. The CDR3 protein is CSVRDRFHYGYTF. CDR3 nucleotide sequence: TGCAGTGTCAGGGACAGATTCCACTATGGCTACACCTTC.

This rearrangement joins TRBV27 to TRBJ1-1; no definite D call. Deletions cut 5 bases from V and 0 bases from J, with 10 bases between. CDR3 length: 14 residues. Germline V gives CDR1 MNHEY, CDR2 SMNVEV (reference sequence). CDR3 sequence reads: CASSVQVMNTEAFF. CDR3 nucleotides: TGTGCCAGCAGTGTCCAGGTAATGAACACTGAAGCTTTCTTT.

The rearrangement links TRBV3-1 to TRBJ2-3; D is perhaps TRBD2 (6 bases). The CDR3 spans 14 residues. CDR1 LGHDT and CDR2 YNNKEL come from the germline V gene (reference sequence). V lost 4 bases to trimming and J lost 6 bases, with 14 bases between them. The CDR3 sequence is CASSLFGGVDTQYF. The CDR3 nucleotides read TGTGCCAGCAGCCTTTTTGGCGGGGTGGATACGCAGTATTTT.

This chain uses TRBV12-3 or TRBV12-4 with TRBJ2-1, with D possibly TRBD2 on 5 matching bases. Trimming removed 8 bases from V and 7 bases from J, with 15 bases in between. CDR3 length: 13 amino acids. This CDR3 is CASGLAPGNEQFF. CDR3 nucleotide sequence: TGTGCCAGCGGGCTAGCCCCCGGGAATGAGCAGTTCTTC.

The chain combines TRBV11-1 with TRBJ2-7; perhaps TRBD2 as D (6 bases). From germline, CDR1 is SGHAT and CDR2 FQDESV (reference sequence). There are 15 residues in the CDR3. The ends were cut back, 5 bases at V and 3 bases at J, with 17 bases in the middle. CDR3 in amino acids: CASSPRDLALYEQYF. Here the CDR3 DNA reads TGTGCCAGCAGCCCGCGGGACTTAGCCCTCTACGAGCAGTACTTC.

The chain is built from TRBV28 and TRBJ2-3, with 8 bases fitting TRBD1. Trimming took 7 bases from V and 2 from J; bases not matched to a gene: 11. The CDR3 has 16 amino acids. Germline V gene sequence: CDR1 MDHEN, CDR2 SYDVKM. DNA of the CDR3: TGTGCCAGCACAGGGGGCACAGTCAAAACCACAGATACGCAGTATTTT. Translation: CASTGGTVKTTDTQYF.

The rearrangement links TRBV7-8 to TRBJ2-3; 8 nucleotides align to TRBD2. Germline CDR1 reads SGHVS; CDR2 reads FQNEAQ. There are 15 residues in the CDR3. Unmatched junction bases numbered 8, after V lost 5 bases and J lost 4 bases. CDR3 loop: CASSLRAGGPDTQYF. The CDR3 coding sequence is TGTGCCAGCAGCCTAAGGGCGGGGGGCCCAGATACGCAGTATTTT.

The J gene is TRBJ2-7, the V gene TRBV3-1; no clear D. CDR3 length: 13 amino acids. V shed 3 bases and J shed 3 bases, with 9 bases lying between them. Germline lookup yields CDR1 LGHDT and CDR2 YNNKEL (reference sequence). The CDR3 loop reads CASSHPDRYEQYF. CDR3 nucleotides: TGTGCCAGCAGCCACCCCGACCGCTACGAGCAGTACTTC.

This clonotype was seen only a few times. The rearrangement joins TRBV7-8 to TRBJ2-6; maybe TRBD2 (5 bases). CDR3 length: 19 residues. The germline gives CDR1 SGHVS, CDR2 FQNEAQ. V shed 2 bases and J shed 0 bases, with 17 bases lying between them. Here the CDR3 reads CASSLRPWERASGANVLTF. The CDR3 region has the DNA TGTGCCAGCAGCTTACGCCCCTGGGAGAGGGCCTCTGGGGCCAACGTCCTGACTTTC.

As DNA, the CDR3 is TGTGCCAGCACCCTGGAGGGGGGTGTGAGTTCACCCCTCCACTTT. This encodes CASTLEGGVSSPLHF. This sequence joins TRBV7-2 and TRBJ1-6; D possibly corresponds to TRBD1 (6 bases). The germline V gene encodes CDR1 SGHTA and CDR2 FQGNSA. The CDR3 contains 15 residues. With 7 bases removed from V and 9 bases from J, the gap between germline ends came to 19 bases.

The chain is built from TRBV27 and TRBJ2-7; D is unclear. Trimming stripped 2 bases from V and 2 bases from J, with 10 bases between. This CDR3 is 14 amino acids long. The V gene's germline CDR1 is MNHEY and CDR2 SMNVEV (reference sequence). In nucleotides, the CDR3 is TGTGCCAGCAGTTTAGTATCCCCCGCCTACGAGCAGTACTTC. It yields the protein CASSLVSPAYEQYF.

This clonotype was detected only a few times. The chain has TRBV19 and TRBJ2-2; D possibly corresponds to TRBD2 (5 bases). CDR1 and CDR2 from the germline V gene are LNHDA and SQIVND (reference sequence). Trimming removed 6 bases at V and 1 base at J, with 12 bases between. The CDR3 is 15 residues long. The CDR3 here is CASSVLGLNTGELFF. The DNA of the CDR3 is TGTGCCAGTAGCGTACTTGGACTGAACACCGGGGAGCTGTTTTTT.

The genes are TRBV6-4 and TRBJ1-2; tentative D call: TRBD1 (5 bases). V shed 2 bases and J shed 8 bases, with 12 bases lying between them. The CDR3 totals 13 residues. Germline CDR1 reads MRHNA; CDR2 reads SNTAGT. CDR3: CASSDGQGDGYTF. The CDR3 DNA reads as TGTGCCAGCAGTGACGGGCAGGGTGACGGCTACACCTTC.

To note about this clonotype: At one end, the junction sequence differs from germline, possibly due to a read error. The chain employs TRBV19 and TRBJ2-1; D gene ambiguous. Germline lookup yields CDR1 LNHDA and CDR2 SQIVND (reference sequence). This CDR3 comprises 11 residues. The CDR3 nucleotides are TGTGCCAGTAGTTCCCTGGCTGAACGTGTCTTC. As protein: CASSSLAERVF.